A selection of T cell receptor beta chains follows, all from one sample in a study of Ad26.COV2.S vaccination and SARS-CoV-2 variants. Clones were sequenced by immunoSEQ multiplex PCR, and TCRdb holds only the in-frame ones, with some missing. The table lists about 400,000 clones, about nine tenths of them singletons. Here the sequenced sample was peripheral blood, taken in a trial of Ad26.COV2.S vaccine versus placebo. The receptors derive from a person between 18 and 65 years old who received the Ad26.COV2.S COVID-19 vaccine or a placebo. CDR3s include the opening cysteine and the closing phenylalanine or tryptophan. Each record gives: V gene, CDR3 length, J gene, CDR3 protein.

v_call: TRBV3-1/TRBV3-2
cdr3_length: 17
j_call: TRBJ1-2
cdr3_aa: CASSQNRGTGKNYGYTF

v_call: TRBV6-5
cdr3_length: 13
j_call: TRBJ2-1
cdr3_aa: CASSSGQLNEQFF

v_call: TRBV6-2/TRBV6-3
cdr3_length: 13
j_call: TRBJ2-1
cdr3_aa: CASSRHLANEQFF

v_call: TRBV6-5
cdr3_length: 15
j_call: TRBJ2-3
cdr3_aa: CASSARAGGTDTQYF

v_call: TRBV2
cdr3_length: 15
j_call: TRBJ2-3
cdr3_aa: CASRPTGARTDTQYF

v_call: TRBV6-5
cdr3_length: 13
j_call: TRBJ2-2
cdr3_aa: CASKRTKAGELFF

v_call: TRBV2
cdr3_length: 15
j_call: TRBJ2-7
cdr3_aa: CASRGLGQGSYEQYF

v_call: TRBV18
cdr3_length: 15
j_call: TRBJ1-1
cdr3_aa: CASSLKQGGNTEAFF

v_call: TRBV7-2
cdr3_length: 15
j_call: TRBJ2-3
cdr3_aa: CASSSGSGSVYTQYF

v_call: TRBV28
cdr3_length: 15
j_call: TRBJ1-5
cdr3_aa: CASSSVVSRNQPQHF

v_call: TRBV2
cdr3_length: 16
j_call: TRBJ1-2
cdr3_aa: CASSVRGRLSNYGYTF

v_call: TRBV5-1
cdr3_length: 16
j_call: TRBJ2-5
cdr3_aa: CASSLNVAAREETQYF

v_call: TRBV21-1
cdr3_length: 14
j_call: TRBJ2-2
cdr3_aa: CASSAQGQAGELFF

v_call: TRBV30
cdr3_length: 16
j_call: TRBJ2-1
cdr3_aa: CAWNKPLGLTYNEQFF

v_call: TRBV29-1
cdr3_length: 14
j_call: TRBJ2-3
cdr3_aa: CSCREVVVPDTQYF

v_call: TRBV25-1
cdr3_length: 14
j_call: TRBJ2-5
cdr3_aa: CASHTSTGGETQYF

v_call: TRBV6-5
cdr3_length: 14
j_call: TRBJ2-7
cdr3_aa: CASRLGSPLYEQYF

v_call: TRBV28
cdr3_length: 15
j_call: TRBJ1-6
cdr3_aa: CASSEGGPYNSPLHF

v_call: TRBV15
cdr3_length: 17
j_call: TRBJ1-3
cdr3_aa: CATSRATMSSSGNTIYF

v_call: TRBV6-6
cdr3_length: 16
j_call: TRBJ1-6
cdr3_aa: CASRPHEQGYNSPLHF

v_call: TRBV25-1
cdr3_length: 18
j_call: TRBJ1-2
cdr3_aa: CASSEGEDRGTHNYGYTF

v_call: TRBV11-3
cdr3_length: 15
j_call: TRBJ1-6
cdr3_aa: CASSLYPGGNSPLHF

v_call: TRBV5-1
cdr3_length: 14
j_call: TRBJ2-1
cdr3_aa: CASSPGQPRHEQFF

v_call: TRBV7-7
cdr3_length: 13
j_call: TRBJ2-1
cdr3_aa: CASSFLAGEEQFF

v_call: TRBV10-3
cdr3_length: 15
j_call: TRBJ2-7
cdr3_aa: CAISESWVGSYEQYF

v_call: TRBV5-8
cdr3_length: 15
j_call: TRBJ2-1
cdr3_aa: CASSPGQGDYNEQFF

v_call: TRBV5-8
cdr3_length: 14
j_call: TRBJ1-3
cdr3_aa: CASSFKTVGNTIYF

v_call: TRBV7-2
cdr3_length: 19
j_call: TRBJ2-5
cdr3_aa: CASSLGLTWTSALGETQYF

v_call: TRBV6-5
cdr3_length: 13
j_call: TRBJ2-7
cdr3_aa: CASKAGLSYEQYF

v_call: TRBV11-3
cdr3_length: 15
j_call: TRBJ1-1
cdr3_aa: CASSLEGRMATEAFF

v_call: TRBV12-3/TRBV12-4
cdr3_length: 13
j_call: TRBJ1-2
cdr3_aa: CASSTGISYGYTF

v_call: TRBV12-3/TRBV12-4
cdr3_length: 13
j_call: TRBJ1-2
cdr3_aa: CASSLGQGYGYTF

v_call: TRBV7-3
cdr3_length: 16
j_call: TRBJ1-1
cdr3_aa: CASSLTARGENTEAFF

v_call: TRBV30
cdr3_length: 14
j_call: TRBJ1-3
cdr3_aa: CAWNPGLSGNTIYF

v_call: TRBV27
cdr3_length: 15
j_call: TRBJ1-5
cdr3_aa: CASSSWPVSNQPQHF

v_call: TRBV19
cdr3_length: 14
j_call: TRBJ1-4
cdr3_aa: CASSMSSTNEKLFF

v_call: TRBV28
cdr3_length: 14
j_call: TRBJ1-5
cdr3_aa: CASSLSIGRSPQHF

v_call: TRBV11-2
cdr3_length: 16
j_call: TRBJ2-1
cdr3_aa: CASSLDPGTEYNEQFF

v_call: TRBV15
cdr3_length: 13
j_call: TRBJ2-7
cdr3_aa: CATSGRTGYEQYF

v_call: TRBV19
cdr3_length: 17
j_call: TRBJ2-6
cdr3_aa: CASSINDPGAGANVLTF

v_call: TRBV28
cdr3_length: 14
j_call: TRBJ1-6
cdr3_aa: CASSGTVNNSPLHF

v_call: TRBV19
cdr3_length: 16
j_call: TRBJ2-1
cdr3_aa: CASSSRLAGSYNEQFF

v_call: TRBV2
cdr3_length: 12
j_call: TRBJ1-3
cdr3_aa: CASRVAGNTIYF